This T cell receptor beta chain was sequenced during a study of beta chain features in type 1 diabetes. Notes on the study in general: In patients and controls equally, PCR might favor templates that are shorter.

A note on this clone: Its antigen is currently unknown.

By way of CD45RO/CCR7/CD25/CD127/CD95/CD27, the CD4+ regulatory, stem cell-like memory, central memory and naive cells were sorted. The sequenced template was cDNA made from the entire isolated RNA. Repertoires were generated with immunoSEQ multiplex PCR, while TCRdb's copy carries only in-frame clones and drops some. The sample lists a few hundred thousand clones, about 30% seen once, with about 0.065% in the top ten. The clonotype originates from a man younger than 35 in good health. Sequenced sample: naive CD4+ T cells from blood.

The CDR3 region is CASSLRQGNIQYF. The CDR3 bases are TGTGCCAGCAGCCTCCGACAGGGAAACATTCAGTACTTC. The chain has TRBV5-4 and TRBJ2-4; 7 positions match TRBD1. Trimming at V came to 4 bases and at J to 6 bases, leaving 4 bases not matched to a gene. Per germline, CDR1 SGHNT and CDR2 YYREEE (reference sequence). The CDR3 sequence is 13 residues long.